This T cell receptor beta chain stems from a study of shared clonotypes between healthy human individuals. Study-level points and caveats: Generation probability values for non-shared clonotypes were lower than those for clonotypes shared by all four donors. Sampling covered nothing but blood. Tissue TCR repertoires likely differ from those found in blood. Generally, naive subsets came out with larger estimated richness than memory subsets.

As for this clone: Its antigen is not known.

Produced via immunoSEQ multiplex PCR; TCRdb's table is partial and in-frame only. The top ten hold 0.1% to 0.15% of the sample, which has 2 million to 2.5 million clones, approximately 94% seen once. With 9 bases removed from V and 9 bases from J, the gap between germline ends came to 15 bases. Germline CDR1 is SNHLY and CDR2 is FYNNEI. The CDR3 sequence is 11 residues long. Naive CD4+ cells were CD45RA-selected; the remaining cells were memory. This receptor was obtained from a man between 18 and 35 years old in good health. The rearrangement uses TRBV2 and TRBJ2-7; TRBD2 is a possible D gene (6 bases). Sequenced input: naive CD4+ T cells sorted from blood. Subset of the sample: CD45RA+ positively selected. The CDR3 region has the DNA TGTGCCAGTAACGGGGAGGACCCGCAGTACTTC. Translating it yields CASNGEDPQYF.